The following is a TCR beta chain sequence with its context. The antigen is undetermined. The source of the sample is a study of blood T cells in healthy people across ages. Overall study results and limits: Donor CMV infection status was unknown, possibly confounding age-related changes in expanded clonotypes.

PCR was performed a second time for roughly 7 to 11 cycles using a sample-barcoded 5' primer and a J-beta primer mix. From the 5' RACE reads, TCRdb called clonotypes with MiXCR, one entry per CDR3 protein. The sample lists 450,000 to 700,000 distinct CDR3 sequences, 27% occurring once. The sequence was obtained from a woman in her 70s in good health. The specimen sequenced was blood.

CDR3 nucleotides: TGTGCCAGCTCCGACACGAACACCGGGGAGCTGTTTTTT. It yields the protein CASSDTNTGELFF. The chain carries TRBV6-6 and TRBJ2-2; no firm D call. Germline V gene lookup returns CDR1 MNHNY and CDR2 SVGAGI (reference sequence). CDR3 size: 13 residues. The V and J ends lost 8 bases and 0 bases respectively, with 7 bases between them.